A selection of T cell receptor beta chains follows, all from one sample in a study of early T cells in non-severe SARS-CoV-2 infection. One entry per CDR3 protein results from TCRdb running MiXCR on the 5' RACE reads. The sample has about 70,000 distinct CDR3 sequences; about 5% are singletons. This material consisted of whole blood, taken at baseline. Every receptor here comes from an adult who was a healthcare worker with PCR-confirmed SARS-CoV-2 infection or an uninfected control (not recorded which). CDR3s include the opening cysteine and the closing phenylalanine or tryptophan. Fields, in order: CDR3 protein, CDR3 DNA, clone size, J gene, D gene, V gene. A D gene is named only where the DNA matches it firmly. Size is stated for part of the rows, as once, few or many counts, or as a class when the clone is expanded.

CSARASAGETQYF | TGCAGTGCTAGAGCGTCAGCAGGGGAGACCCAGTACTTC | many | TRBJ2-5 | NA | TRBV20-1
CASSEQDSDTEAFF | TGTGCCAGCAGTGAACAGGACTCAGACACTGAAGCTTTCTTT | many | TRBJ1-1 | NA | TRBV27
CASSDRGHQPQHF | TGTGCCAGTTCAGACAGGGGCCATCAGCCCCAGCATTTT | many | TRBJ1-5 | TRBD1 | TRBV18
CSAGRTAHATNEKLFF | TGCAGTGCTGGACGGACAGCCCATGCAACTAATGAAAAACTGTTTTTT | many | TRBJ1-4 | NA | TRBV20-1
CATSSLGSGNTIYF | TGTGCCACCTCTTCTCTGGGCTCTGGAAACACCATATATTTT | many | TRBJ1-3 | NA | TRBV6-5
CASSLVPDQPQHF | TGTGCCAGCAGCTTAGTACCCGATCAGCCCCAGCATTTT | few | TRBJ1-5 | NA | TRBV11-2
CASSPQYLFTDTQYF | TGTGCCAGCAGCCCCCAGTACCTATTCACAGATACGCAGTATTTT | NA | TRBJ2-3 | NA | TRBV7-8
CASSRRGINTEAFF | TGTGCCAGCAGCCGAAGGGGGATAAACACTGAAGCTTTCTTT | few | TRBJ1-1 | NA | TRBV12-3/TRBV12-4
CASSAAVPSGSLSYEQYF | TGTGCCAGCAGCGCAGCGGTGCCTAGCGGGAGTTTATCCTACGAGCAGTACTTC | NA | TRBJ2-7 | TRBD2 | TRBV7-9
CASSPQGSGANVLTF | TGTGCCAGCTCACCACAGGGATCTGGGGCCAACGTCCTGACTTTC | many | TRBJ2-6 | NA | TRBV18
CASGLTSGRGETQYF | TGTGCTAGTGGTTTGACTAGCGGGAGAGGAGAGACCCAGTACTTC | many | TRBJ2-5 | TRBD2 | TRBV12-5
CASSPIREQPQHF | TGTGCCAGCTCACCAATTCGGGAACAGCCCCAGCATTTT | few | TRBJ1-5 | NA | TRBV18
CASGPDTSGHRPQHF | TGTGCTAGTGGCCCTGACACCTCGGGACATCGGCCCCAGCATTTT | many | TRBJ1-5 | NA | TRBV12-5
CASSMRDRGNGYTF | TGTGCCAGTAGTATGAGGGACAGGGGGAATGGCTACACCTTC | many | TRBJ1-2 | TRBD1 | TRBV19
CASSPLAGGPGNEQFF | TGTGCCAGCAGCCCGTTAGCGGGAGGGCCGGGTAATGAGCAGTTCTTC | many | TRBJ2-1 | TRBD2 | TRBV7-8
CASSSGDQPQHF | TGTGCCAGCTCAAGCGGCGATCAGCCCCAGCATTTT | few | TRBJ1-5 | NA | TRBV18
CASSARQGLSGNTIYF | TGTGCCAGCAGTGCCCGACAGGGCCTCTCTGGAAACACCATATATTTT | NA | TRBJ1-3 | TRBD1 | TRBV2
CASSPPRSPGEAFF | TGTGCCAGCAGCCCCCCCCGCAGCCCCGGTGAAGCTTTCTTT | few | TRBJ1-1 | NA | TRBV5-5
CSVARGAPEQFF | TGCAGCGTGGCGCGTGGGGCGCCGGAGCAGTTCTTC | many | TRBJ2-1 | NA | TRBV29-1
CASRRSQGDGYTF | TGTGCCAGCAGGAGATCACAGGGGGATGGCTACACCTTC | few | TRBJ1-2 | TRBD1 | TRBV6-5
CASSQGITEAFF | TGTGCCAGCAGCCAAGGCATCACTGAAGCTTTCTTT | NA | TRBJ1-1 | NA | TRBV4-2
CASSSMTGANTEAFF | TGTGCCAGCAGTTCGATGACAGGGGCGAACACTGAAGCTTTCTTT | NA | TRBJ1-1 | TRBD1 | TRBV28
CASSEAPISSLAGGVQFF | TGTGCCAGCAGTGAAGCCCCGATAAGCTCGCTAGCGGGGGGGGTGCAGTTCTTC | many | TRBJ2-1 | TRBD2 | TRBV6-1
CASSYVHPGLANYEQYF | TGTGCCAGCAGTTACGTTCATCCGGGACTAGCGAATTACGAGCAGTACTTC | few | TRBJ2-7 | TRBD2 | TRBV6-6
CASRPPTSPTQYF | TGTGCCAGCAGGCCTCCGACTAGTCCTACGCAGTATTTT | many | TRBJ2-3 | NA | TRBV12-3/TRBV12-4
CASSPMQRGTEAFF | TGTGCCAGCAGCCCCATGCAGAGGGGCACTGAAGCTTTCTTT | few | TRBJ1-1 | NA | TRBV27
CAIAPVQGDTIYF | TGTGCCATCGCCCCGGTACAGGGAGACACCATATATTTT | few | TRBJ1-3 | NA | TRBV6-5
CASSLSLRGDSPLHF | TGCGCCAGCAGCCTCTCCTTGAGGGGGGATTCACCCCTCCACTTT | many | TRBJ1-6 | NA | TRBV4-1
CASSLMGGTDTQYF | TGCGCCAGCAGCTTGATGGGTGGCACAGATACGCAGTATTTT | many | TRBJ2-3 | NA | TRBV5-1